This TCR beta chain originates from a study of OX40 agonist ivuxolimab in advanced cancers. Study observations and caveats: CD4+ T cells averaged fewer expanded clones than CD8+ T cells. Clones of CD4+ and CD8+ blood T cells grew by week 6 at doses of 0.1 to 3.0 mg/kg.

Points on this clone: Its specificity is not known.

Some clones are missing from TCRdb's copy, which holds only in-frame ones; the method was immunoSEQ multiplex PCR. In the table there are 6,500 to 10,000 clones, 87% of which are singletons. CDR1 and CDR2 (germline): SGHDN, FVKESK. The CDR3 runs 16 residues. J gave up 6 bases and V 1 base, and 8 bases lay outside the gene matches. This specimen consisted of CD4+ or CD8+ T cells sorted from blood, obtained in a trial of the OX40 agonist ivuxolimab. The TCR sequence derives from an adult with an advanced solid tumor such as melanoma, head and neck, liver or kidney cancer. The V call is TRBV14, the J call TRBJ1-2; TRBD1 aligns across 10 bases. The CDR3 nucleotides are TGTGCCAGCAGCCAAGGGCGACAGGGGGCTTTGGATGGCTACACCTTC. Translation: CASSQGRQGALDGYTF.